The 21 T cell receptor beta chains below come from one sample, sequenced in a study of shared clonotypes between healthy human individuals. Measured with immunoSEQ multiplex PCR; TCRdb has only the in-frame clones, and not every one. The sample lists around 450,000 clones, about four fifths occurring once. The sequencing input was PBMCs. These receptors were obtained from a woman in her 40s in good health. Some clones in this sample may be carry-over from other donors' samples.

This chain connects TRBV6-5 to TRBJ1-6; unclear D gene. Germline-derived CDR1 and CDR2 are MNHEY and SVGAGI. This CDR3 is 13 amino acids long. Trimming shortened V by 6 bases and J by 7 bases, and 10 bases separated the two germline ends. CDR3 in DNA: TGTGCCAGCAGCCCGGGCGTGAATTCACCCCTCCACTTT. This gives the protein CASSPGVNSPLHF.

The genes are TRBV6-5 and TRBJ1-4; D is perhaps TRBD1 (5 bases). The CDR3 extends over 15 amino acids. Trimming pared 5 bases from V and 10 bases from J, leaving 20 bases between. In germline, CDR1 is MNHEY, CDR2 SVGAGI. The CDR3 bases are TGTGCCAGCAGTCGGGGCAGCGCTGTTTTTGGAAAACTGTTTTTT. Amino acids: CASSRGSAVFGKLFF.

The chain uses TRBV7-3 and TRBJ2-3, with unresolved D. CDR1 SGHTA and CDR2 FQGTGA come from the germline V gene. V lost 1 base and J 2 bases, leaving 7 bases between the germline ends. This CDR3 contains 14 residues. The CDR3 loop is CASSLMLSTDTQYF. As DNA, the CDR3 is TGTGCCAGCAGCTTAATGCTGTCCACAGATACGCAGTATTTT.

The J gene is TRBJ1-2, the V gene TRBV6-6, with TRBD1 matching 7 bases. The V gene's germline CDR1 is MNHNY and CDR2 SVGAGI (reference sequence). V dropped 4 bases and J dropped 8; count of bases not matched to a gene: 7. CDR3 length: 13 residues. For the CDR3, the DNA is TGTGCCAGCAGTTTACAGGGACAGATAGGCTACACCTTC. This translates into CASSLQGQIGYTF.

This chain connects TRBV11-2 to TRBJ2-7, with TRBD2 as a possible D gene (5 bases). This CDR3 region has 14 residues. Trimming took off 3 bases at V and 4 bases at J, with 13 bases between the two ends. Germline-derived CDR1 and CDR2 are SGHAT and FQNNGV. CDR3 protein: CASSFTAARYEQYF. The CDR3 DNA reads as TGTGCCAGCAGCTTCACAGCGGCCCGGTACGAGCAGTACTTC.

This chain connects TRBV7-2 to TRBJ1-2, with a possible D match to TRBD1 (5 bases). The CDR3 runs to 14 residues. Between the trimmed V and J ends, which lost 1 base and 7 bases, there was a span of 13 bases. The germline gives CDR1 SGHTA, CDR2 FQGNSA. CDR3 protein: CASSLGQGTIGYTF. The CDR3 bases are TGTGCCAGCAGCTTAGGTCAGGGCACGATTGGCTACACCTTC.

The genes are TRBV19 and TRBJ2-1; the D gene is possibly TRBD2 (6 bases). The CDR3 consists of 11 residues. CDR1 and CDR2 from the germline V gene are LNHDA and SQIVND (reference sequence). The CDR3 sequence: CAAGLYNEQFF. The CDR3 DNA sequence: TGTGCGGCGGGATTATACAATGAGCAGTTCTTC.

The V call is TRBV2, the J call TRBJ2-1, with TRBD2 matching over 10 bases. CDR3 length: 13 amino acids. The germline V gene has CDR1 SNHLY and CDR2 FYNNEI. Trimming at V came to 10 bases and at J to 6 bases, leaving 6 bases not matched to a gene. CDR3 nucleotide sequence: TGTGCCACCGGGACTAGCGTTTTCAATGAGCAGTTCTTC. It codes for CATGTSVFNEQFF.

The rearrangement joins TRBV10-3 to TRBJ2-2; D perhaps matches TRBD2 (5 bases). This CDR3 contains 14 residues. Germline CDR1 and CDR2: ENHRY and SYGVKD. V lost 5 bases and J lost 3, with 10 bases in between. The CDR3 sequence is CAISNTRDTGELFF. The CDR3 DNA follows: TGTGCCATCAGTAACACTAGAGACACCGGGGAGCTGTTTTTT.

In the case of this clone: An end of the junction does not agree with germline; a read error may underlie this. This chain connects TRBV18 to TRBJ1-5; 9 bases match TRBD1. Germline CDR1 is KGHSH and CDR2 is LQKENI. The CDR3 consists of 13 residues. The CDR3 sequence is CASSPPTRTGVYF. The CDR3 nucleotides read TGTGCCAGCTCACCCCCCACCCGGACAGGGGTTTATTTT. Full variable domain (missing parts from reference TRBV18 and TRBJ1-5): NAGVMQNPRHLVRRRGQEARLRCSPMKGHSHVYWYRQLPEEGLKFMVYLQKENIIDESGMPKERFSAEFPKEGPSILRIQQVVRGDSAAYFCASSPPTRTGVYFGDGTRLSIL.

This chain links TRBV6-5 with TRBJ1-5, with 7 nucleotides matching TRBD1. CDR3 length: 15 amino acids. The germline V gene has CDR1 MNHEY and CDR2 SVGAGI. The trim removed 8 bases at V and 1 base at J, leaving 8 bases unmatched. The CDR3: CASGGQYGSNQPQHF. CDR3 coding DNA: TGTGCCAGCGGGGGACAGTATGGGAGCAATCAGCCCCAGCATTTT.

This clone was recorded once. This sequence joins TRBV6-1 and TRBJ2-1; TRBD2 matches 7 bases. The length of the CDR3 is 14 residues. Trimming took 11 bases from V and 7 from J; bases not matched to a gene: 14. Germline V gene sequence: CDR1 MNHNS, CDR2 SASEGT. For the CDR3, the DNA is TGTGCCCTCTCCAGGGTTAGCGGGTATAATGAGCAGTTCTTC. Its protein product is CALSRVSGYNEQFF.

The rearrangement links TRBV2 to TRBJ2-7, with 10 bases aligning to TRBD1. The V and J ends lost 5 bases and 4 bases, in that order; junction bases with no gene match: 8. The length of the CDR3 is 15 residues. The germline gives CDR1 SNHLY, CDR2 FYNNEI. CDR3 in amino acids: CASSYRDRGFYEQYF. The CDR3 nucleotides read TGTGCCAGCAGTTACCGGGACAGGGGATTTTACGAGCAGTACTTC.

This clone was seen only once. The V gene is TRBV11-3, the J gene TRBJ2-3; D is perhaps TRBD2 (5 bases). Germline CDR1 is SGHNT and CDR2 is YENEEA. Trimming stripped 1 base from V and 6 bases from J, with 11 bases between. The CDR3 spans 14 residues. CDR3 sequence reads: CASSLGRAADTQYF. The CDR3 coding sequence is TGTGCCAGCAGCTTAGGAAGAGCGGCCGATACGCAGTATTTT. The variable domain in full, with the rest retrieved from reference TRBV11-3 and TRBJ2-3, is EAGVVQSPRYKIIEKKQPVAFWCNPISGHNTLYWYLQNLGQGPELLIRYENEEAVDDSQLPKDRFSAERLKGVDSTLKIQPAELGDSAVYLCASSLGRAADTQYFGPGTRLTVL.

This clone was seen only once. The chain has TRBV28 and TRBJ1-2; D not resolved. The ends were cut back, 3 bases at V and 5 bases at J, with 7 bases in the middle. Germline CDR1 reads MDHEN; CDR2 reads SYDVKM. CDR3 size: 12 residues. CDR3 residues: CASSFGSYGYTF. The CDR3 region has the DNA TGTGCCAGCAGTTTTGGGTCTTATGGCTACACCTTC.

J is TRBJ1-5 and V is TRBV2; TRBD1 agrees at 8 bases. The V gene end was trimmed by 4 bases and the J gene end by 1 base; junction bases not matched to a gene: 3. CDR1 is SNHLY, CDR2 FYNNEI, per germline. The CDR3 is made up of 15 amino acids. The CDR3 loop reads CASSAQGASNQPQHF. The CDR3 region has the DNA TGTGCCAGCAGTGCTCAGGGGGCCAGCAATCAGCCCCAGCATTTT. The variable domain in full, completed from reference TRBV2 and TRBJ1-5, reads EPEVTQTPSHQVTQMGQEVILRCVPISNHLYFYWYRQILGQKVEFLVSFYNNEISEKSEIFDDQFSVERPDGSNFTLKIRSTKLEDSAMYFCASSAQGASNQPQHFGDGTRLSIL.

The chain couples TRBV7-3 to TRBJ2-1; D possibly corresponds to TRBD2 (6 bases). CDR1 and CDR2 from the germline V gene are SGHTA and FQGTGA. The CDR3 has 15 amino acids. With 5 bases removed from V and 0 bases from J, the gap between germline ends came to 11 bases. CDR3 nucleotide sequence: TGTGCCAGCAGCGTTAGCGGTAACTCCTACAATGAGCAGTTCTTC. It is translated as CASSVSGNSYNEQFF.

This clone has just a few counts. The V and J genes are TRBV6-1 and TRBJ2-4; D is ambiguous. V dropped 8 bases and J dropped 8 bases, with 19 bases sitting between them. Per the germline V gene, CDR1 is MNHNS and CDR2 is SASEGT. This CDR3 has 14 residues. DNA for the CDR3: TGTGCCAGCGGCCCGATGAGGTTTGGGGACATTCAGTACTTC. Protein sequence: CASGPMRFGDIQYF.

As concerns this clone: This sample includes further DNA sequences coding for the same CDR3. The CDR3 region is CASSLGQGYTEAFF. CDR3 nucleotide sequence: TGCGCCAGCAGCCTGGGACAGGGCTACACTGAAGCTTTCTTT. This chain connects TRBV5-1 to TRBJ1-1; 9 nucleotides align to TRBD1. Germline V gives CDR1 SGHRS, CDR2 YFSETQ. This CDR3 contains 14 residues. V lost 4 bases and J lost 3; bases outside the gene matches: 4. Filled out from reference TRBV5-1 and TRBJ1-1, the complete variable domain reads KAGVTQTPRYLIKTRGQQVTLSCSPISGHRSVSWYQQTPGQGLQFLFEYFSETQRNKGNFPGRFSGRQFSNSRSEMNVSTLELGDSALYLCASSLGQGYTEAFFGQGTRLTVV.

This chain joins TRBV6-5 and TRBJ2-5, with D hard to call. CDR1 and CDR2 from the germline V gene are MNHEY and SVGAGI. V was clipped by 6 bases and J by 0 bases, with 11 bases between them. This CDR3 spans 14 amino acids. The CDR3, as DNA: TGTGCCAGCAGGCAAGACCTCCACCAAGAGACCCAGTACTTC. Its protein product is CASRQDLHQETQYF.

On this clone itself: At the DNA level, this CDR3 is encoded by other sequences in the same sample as well. This chain connects TRBV2 to TRBJ2-1, with a weak D call TRBD2 (5 bases). Germline V gives CDR1 SNHLY, CDR2 FYNNEI. The CDR3 is 11 amino acids. The V end lost 4 bases, the J end lost 10 bases, and 8 bases lay between the germline ends. The CDR3 DNA follows: TGTGCCAGCAGTGTATTAGCGGAGCAGTTCTTC. Translated, it gives CASSVLAEQFF.